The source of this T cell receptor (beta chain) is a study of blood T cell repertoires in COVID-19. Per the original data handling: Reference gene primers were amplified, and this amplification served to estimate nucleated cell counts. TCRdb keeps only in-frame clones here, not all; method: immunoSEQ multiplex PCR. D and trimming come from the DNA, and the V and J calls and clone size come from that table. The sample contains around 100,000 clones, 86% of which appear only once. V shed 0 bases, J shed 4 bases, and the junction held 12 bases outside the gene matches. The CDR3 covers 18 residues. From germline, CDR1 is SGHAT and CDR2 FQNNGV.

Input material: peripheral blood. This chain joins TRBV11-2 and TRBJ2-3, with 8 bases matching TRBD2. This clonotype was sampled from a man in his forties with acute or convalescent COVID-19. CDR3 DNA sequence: TGTGCCAGCAGCTTAGATGAGTGGTTAGCGGGGATGTCAGATACGCAGTATTTT. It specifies CASSLDEWLAGMSDTQYF.